One sample yielded the 18 T cell receptor beta chains listed below, sequenced in a study of blood T cell repertoires in COVID-19. Assay used: immunoSEQ multiplex PCR; TCRdb lists only in-frame clones, some missing. In the table there are hundreds of thousands of clones, over 75% of which are singletons. Specimen: peripheral blood. The source of these receptors is a woman aged 55-69 years with acute or convalescent COVID-19.

V usage is TRBV2 and J usage is TRBJ2-5; D perhaps matches TRBD1 (6 bases). Germline V CDR1 and CDR2: SNHLY, FYNNEI. Deletions cut 7 bases from V and 0 bases from J, with 12 bases between. The CDR3 has 14 amino acids. The CDR3 is CASTPGQNQETQYF. CDR3 in DNA: TGTGCCAGCACCCCTGGACAGAACCAAGAGACCCAGTACTTC. Full variable domain (outside the CDR3, taken from reference TRBV2 and TRBJ2-5): EPEVTQTPSHQVTQMGQEVILRCVPISNHLYFYWYRQILGQKVEFLVSFYNNEISEKSEIFDDQFSVERPDGSNFTLKIRSTKLEDSAMYFCASTPGQNQETQYFGPGTRLLVL.

This clone was detected once. V usage is TRBV27 and J usage is TRBJ2-4, with 12 bases aligning to TRBD2. The ends lost 7 bases at V and 3 bases at J; junction bases unmatched: 4. Germline V gene data show CDR1 as MNHEY and CDR2 as SMNVEV (reference sequence). The length of the CDR3 is 15 residues. The CDR3, as DNA: TGTGCCAGCATAGGACTAGCGGGGCACAAAAACATTCAGTACTTC. As protein: CASIGLAGHKNIQYF.

This rearrangement joins TRBV19 to TRBJ2-7; TRBD2 matches at 7 bases. CDR1 and CDR2 from the germline V gene are LNHDA and SQIVND (reference sequence). The CDR3 extends over 14 amino acids. Germline trimming cut 5 bases from V and 3 bases from J; bases unmatched to any gene: 7. CDR3 nucleotide sequence: TGTGCCAGTAGTCCCGGGGGGAATGACTACGAGCAGTACTTC. It is translated as CASSPGGNDYEQYF.

The chain uses TRBV11-2 and TRBJ1-6; a weak D match, TRBD1 (6 bases). The germline V and J ends were trimmed by 0 bases and 7 bases, with 10 bases remaining between them. This CDR3 has 15 amino acids. CDR1 is SGHAT, CDR2 FQNNGV, per germline. The CDR3 here is CASSLDGRGNSPLHF. For the CDR3, the DNA is TGTGCCAGCAGCTTAGACGGAAGGGGGAATTCACCCCTCCACTTT.

This clone was observed once. The V call is TRBV21-1, the J call TRBJ2-3; no DNA check was done on the table's D call, TRBD1. TRBV21-1 counts as a pseudogene. This CDR3 has 17 amino acids. Here the CDR3 DNA reads TGTGCCAGCAGCCTACGGACAGGGCGTGAGAGGGCAGATACGCAGTATTTT. Its translation: CASSLRTGRERADTQYF.

The genes are TRBV10-3 and TRBJ2-7; D remains ambiguous. Germline-derived CDR1 and CDR2 are ENHRY and SYGVKD. The CDR3 length is 13 residues. Trimming stripped 2 bases from V and 2 bases from J, with 7 bases between. CDR3 bases: TGTGCCATCAGTGAGGGCAGTACCTACGAGCAGTACTTC. Amino acids: CAISEGSTYEQYF.

This chain uses TRBV6-5 with TRBJ1-1; TRBD1 matches 10 bases. V dropped 2 bases and J dropped 1; count of bases not matched to a gene: 1. This CDR3 region has 15 residues. The V gene's germline CDR1 is MNHEY and CDR2 SVGAGI. DNA for the CDR3: TGTGCCAGCAGTTACCGGGACAGGGGGAACACTGAAGCTTTCTTT. Protein product: CASSYRDRGNTEAFF.

The chain has TRBV7-8 and TRBJ2-1; the match to TRBD2 covers 11 bases. Germline values: CDR1 SGHVS, CDR2 FQNEAQ. CDR3 length: 17 residues. With 5 bases clipped from V and 8 bases from J, the junction kept 14 bases outside the gene matches. As DNA, the CDR3 is TGTGCCAGCAGCAGATTGGCCGGGACTAGCGGCTTAGATGAGCAGTTCTTC. Translated, it gives CASSRLAGTSGLDEQFF.

This chain uses TRBV7-8 with TRBJ1-6; 7 bases fit TRBD1. The CDR3 is made up of 14 amino acids. J gave up 7 bases and V 4 bases, and 4 bases lay outside the gene matches. CDR1 and CDR2 from the germline V gene are SGHVS and FQNEAQ. Written as DNA, the CDR3 is TGTGCCAGCAGCTCACAGGGGTTGAATTCACCCCTCCACTTT. Its protein product is CASSSQGLNSPLHF.

This chain uses TRBV11-2 with TRBJ2-7, with D perhaps matching TRBD1 (7 bases). Germline V gene data show CDR1 as SGHAT and CDR2 as FQNNGV. Trimming left V 4 bases short and J 2 bases short, with 12 bases between. The CDR3 is made up of 14 amino acids. The CDR3 loop is CASSWSGGTYEQYF. CDR3 in DNA: TGTGCCAGCAGCTGGTCAGGGGGGACCTACGAGCAGTACTTC.

The gene calls are TRBV10-3 and TRBJ1-2; D is uncertain. Germline loops: CDR1 ENHRY, CDR2 SYGVKD. The V end was cut by 4 bases, the J end by 3 bases, with 9 bases between. This CDR3 spans 13 amino acids. CDR3 amino acids: CAISGQPDYGYTF. Written as DNA, the CDR3 is TGTGCCATCAGTGGACAACCAGACTATGGCTACACCTTC.

This clone was counted a few times. The chain has TRBV19 and TRBJ1-1; 10 bases match TRBD1. V was pared by 5 bases and J by 11 bases, with 8 bases of the junction left unmatched. Germline CDR1 LNHDA, CDR2 SQIVND (reference sequence). CDR3 size: 13 residues. This chain's CDR3 is CASSDRGRSQAFF. CDR3 DNA: TGTGCCAGTAGTGACAGGGGGCGCTCTCAGGCTTTCTTT.

The J gene is TRBJ1-2, the V gene TRBV6-2 or TRBV6-3; TRBD1 is a possible D gene (5 bases). The ends were cut back, 4 bases at V and 7 bases at J, with 19 bases in the middle. The V gene's germline CDR1 is MNHEY and CDR2 SVGEGT. The CDR3 is made up of 15 amino acids. CDR3 sequence: CASSSPQGIGSGYTF. The CDR3 DNA reads as TGTGCCAGCAGTTCACCCCAGGGAATTGGAAGTGGCTACACCTTC.

The chain recombines TRBV4-3 with TRBJ2-3, with 10 bases that match TRBD1. The length of the CDR3 is 16 residues. After removal of 1 base from V and 4 bases from J, the junction contained 5 bases not matched to a gene. CDR1 and CDR2 (germline): LGHNA, YSLEER. This CDR3 is CASSQAVDRGADTQYF. The CDR3 bases are TGCGCCAGCAGCCAAGCCGTGGACAGGGGGGCAGATACGCAGTATTTT.

The rearrangement joins TRBV7-2 to TRBJ1-2; TRBD1 matches 8 bases. V shed 6 bases, J shed 2 bases, and the junction held 5 bases outside the gene matches. The CDR3 is 14 amino acids. CDR1 SGHTA and CDR2 FQGNSA come from the germline V gene. The CDR3 region is CASRRTGGNYGYTF. Here the CDR3 DNA reads TGTGCCAGCAGACGTACAGGGGGAAACTATGGCTACACCTTC.

This chain uses TRBV6-5 with TRBJ1-2; maybe TRBD1 (6 bases). This CDR3 region has 14 residues. Germline loops: CDR1 MNHEY, CDR2 SVGAGI. V was shortened by 6 bases and J by 0 bases, with 11 bases between the two germline ends. The CDR3 DNA sequence: TGTGCCAGCAGACCGACAGGTTCTAACTATGGCTACACCTTC. Amino acids: CASRPTGSNYGYTF.

The count of this clone is one. This chain joins TRBV24-1 and TRBJ2-2; the match to TRBD1 covers 8 bases. V lost 4 bases, J lost 3 bases, and 3 bases stayed unmatched. Germline-derived CDR1 and CDR2 are KGHDR and SFDVKD. The CDR3 extends over 15 amino acids. Written as DNA, the CDR3 is TGTGCCACCAGTGACATGACAGGGGACACCGGGGAGCTGTTTTTT. Its translation is CATSDMTGDTGELFF.

V and J are TRBV6-5 and TRBJ1-3; 8 nucleotides line up with TRBD1. In germline, CDR1 is MNHEY, CDR2 SVGAGI. This CDR3 region has 16 residues. V gave up 2 bases and J gave up 4 bases; unmatched junction bases: 7. CDR3 amino acids: CASSYGGQDSGNTIYF. CDR3 in DNA: TGTGCCAGCAGTTACGGGGGACAGGACTCCGGAAACACCATATATTTT.